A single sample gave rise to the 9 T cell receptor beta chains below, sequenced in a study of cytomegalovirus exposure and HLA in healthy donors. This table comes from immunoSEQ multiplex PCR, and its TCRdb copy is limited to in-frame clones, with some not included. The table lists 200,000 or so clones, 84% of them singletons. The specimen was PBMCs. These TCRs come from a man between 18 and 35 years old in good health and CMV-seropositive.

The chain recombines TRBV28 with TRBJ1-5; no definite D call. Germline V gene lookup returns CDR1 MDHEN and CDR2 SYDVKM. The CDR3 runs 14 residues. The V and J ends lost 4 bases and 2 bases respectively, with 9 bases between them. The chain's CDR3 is CASSSMAGNQPQHF. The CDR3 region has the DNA TGTGCCAGCAGTTCCATGGCGGGCAATCAGCCCCAGCATTTT.

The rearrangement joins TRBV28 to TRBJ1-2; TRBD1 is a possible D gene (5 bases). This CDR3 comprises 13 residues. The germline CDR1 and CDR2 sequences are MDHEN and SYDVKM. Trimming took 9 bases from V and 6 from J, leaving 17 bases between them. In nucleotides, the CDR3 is TGTGCCAGTAGGGGCACAGCCTCCGATGGCTACACCTTC. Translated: CASRGTASDGYTF.

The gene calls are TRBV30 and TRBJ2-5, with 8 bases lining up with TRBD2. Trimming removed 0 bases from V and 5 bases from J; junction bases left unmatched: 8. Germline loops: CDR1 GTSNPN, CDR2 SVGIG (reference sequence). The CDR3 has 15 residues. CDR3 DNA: TGTGCCTGGAGTGTACTGGGGCGGGAGGAGGAGACCCAGTACTTC. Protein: CAWSVLGREEETQYF.

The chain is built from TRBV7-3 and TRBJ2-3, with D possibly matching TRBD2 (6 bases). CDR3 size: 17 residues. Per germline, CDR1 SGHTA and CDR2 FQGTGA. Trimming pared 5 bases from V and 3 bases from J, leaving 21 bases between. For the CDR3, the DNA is TGTGCCAGCAGCCCTGGTCCTGCGTCTGGGGGGACAGATACGCAGTATTTT. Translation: CASSPGPASGGTDTQYF.

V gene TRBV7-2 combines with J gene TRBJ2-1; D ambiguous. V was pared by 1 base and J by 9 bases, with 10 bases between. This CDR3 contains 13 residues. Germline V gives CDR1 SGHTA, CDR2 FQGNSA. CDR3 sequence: CASSLELRGEQFF. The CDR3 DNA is TGTGCCAGCAGCTTAGAACTCCGCGGTGAGCAGTTCTTC.

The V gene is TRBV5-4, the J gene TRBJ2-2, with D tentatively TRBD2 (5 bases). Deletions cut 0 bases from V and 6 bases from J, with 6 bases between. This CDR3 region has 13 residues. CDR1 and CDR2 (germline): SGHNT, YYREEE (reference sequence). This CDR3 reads CASSLVGAGELFF. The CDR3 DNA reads TGTGCCAGCAGCTTGGTCGGGGCCGGGGAGCTGTTTTTT.

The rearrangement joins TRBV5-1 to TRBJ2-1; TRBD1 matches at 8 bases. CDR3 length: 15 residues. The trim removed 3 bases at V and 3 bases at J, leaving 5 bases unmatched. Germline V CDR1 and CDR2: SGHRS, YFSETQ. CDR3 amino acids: CASSSGQGGYNEQFF. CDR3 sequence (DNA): TGCGCCAGCAGCTCAGGACAGGGAGGCTACAATGAGCAGTTCTTC.

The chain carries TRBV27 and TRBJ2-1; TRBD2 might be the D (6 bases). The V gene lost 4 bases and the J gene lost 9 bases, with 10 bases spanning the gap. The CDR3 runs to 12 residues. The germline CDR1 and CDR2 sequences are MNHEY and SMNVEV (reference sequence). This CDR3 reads CASSWGAGEQFF. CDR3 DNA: TGTGCCAGCAGTTGGGGAGCGGGTGAGCAGTTCTTC.

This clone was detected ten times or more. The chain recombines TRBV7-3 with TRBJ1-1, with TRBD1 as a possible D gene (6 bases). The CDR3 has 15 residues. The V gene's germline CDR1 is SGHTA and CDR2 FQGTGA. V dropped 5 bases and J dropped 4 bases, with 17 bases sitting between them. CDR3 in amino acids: CASSPDSGELTEAFF. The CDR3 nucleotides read TGTGCCAGCAGCCCCGATTCAGGGGAACTCACTGAAGCTTTCTTT.